This paragraph reports one T cell receptor (beta chain). Its antigen is not known. The data were produced by immunoSEQ multiplex PCR, yet TCRdb's version contains in-frame clones alone and is incomplete. In the table there are tens of thousands of clones, more than 85% of which are singletons. These data come from a study of cytomegalovirus exposure and HLA in healthy donors. Study in general: The approximately 130 validation repertoires and the roughly 680 first-cohort repertoires shared a platform, a later analysis reported. Overall study results and limits: Most observed TCR sequences were rare, whereas some public TCRs were detected in many donors. The finding came from a later analysis; first-cohort TCR clusters tended to co-occur in the 90 to 150 validation repertoires.

The sequence derives from a young woman in good health and CMV-seronegative. Sequenced input: PBMCs.

The CDR3 region has the DNA TGTGCCAGCTCAAACAGGGGGGCGGATGGCTACACCTTC. Translated: CASSNRGADGYTF. J is TRBJ1-2 and V is TRBV18; TRBD1 aligns across 8 bases. The CDR3 totals 13 residues. V lost 5 bases, J lost 6 bases, and 5 bases stayed unmatched. CDR1 is KGHSH and CDR2 is LQKENI in the germline V gene.